Presented here are 20 T cell receptor beta chains from one specimen sequenced in a study of T cells in Graves' hyperthyroidism and ophthalmopathy (dated by TCRdb to the late 2010s). Library construction relied on multiplex PCR. TCRdb shows the sequencer as Illumina HiSeq 2000. Amplification of TCR beta CDR3 regions was carried out from RNA transcripts. For the first round of RT-PCR on the TCR CDR3, the HTBI primer set was used together with the Qiagen OneStep RT-PCR kit. In-frame beta chains were kept once TCRdb had trimmed the public reads at Q25 with fastp and called clones with MiXCR. For every CDR3 protein sequence, its rows merge into one entry that carries the most common genes and DNA. A total of roughly 710,000 distinct CDR3 sequences appear in this sample, roughly a third of them only once. The ten largest clones represent around 30% of the sample. The material sequenced was blood. These receptors originate from a woman aged 40 to 50 with Graves' hyperthyroidism.

This chain connects TRBV9 to TRBJ1-4; 8 nucleotides agree with TRBD1. J gave up 7 bases and V 4 bases, and 12 bases lay outside the gene matches. The CDR3 loop spans 16 amino acids. CDR1 SGDLS and CDR2 YYNGEE come from the germline V gene. The CDR3 nucleotides read TGTGCCAGCAGCTTCGGACAGGGCGTAGGCCGTGAAAAACTGTTTTTT. Translated, it gives CASSFGQGVGREKLFF.

This clonotype has at least ten counts. The chain links TRBV7-2 to TRBJ2-7, with D uncertain. CDR3 size: 12 residues. Trimming shortened V by 1 base and J by 5 bases, and 6 bases separated the two germline ends. CDR1 and CDR2 (germline): SGHTA, FQGNSA. CDR3 protein: CASSLGWDEQYF. The CDR3 bases are TGTGCCAGCAGCTTAGGTTGGGACGAGCAGTACTTC. Combining the CDR3 with reference TRBV7-2 and TRBJ2-7 gives the whole variable domain GAGVSQSPSNKVTEKGKDVELRCDPISGHTALYWYRQSLGQGLEFLIYFQGNSAPDKSGLPSDRFSAERTGGSVSTLTIQRTQQEDSAVYLCASSLGWDEQYFGPGTRLTVT.

This clonotype was detected only a few times. The V gene is TRBV6-5, the J gene TRBJ1-5, with 9 positions matching TRBD1. V was pared by 2 bases and J by 7 bases, with 3 bases of the junction left unmatched. The CDR3 runs to 14 residues. Germline V gives CDR1 MNHEY, CDR2 SVGAGI. The CDR3 nucleotides are TGTGCCAGCAGTTACAGACAGGGGGGCCAGCCCCAGCATTTT. It is translated as CASSYRQGGQPQHF.

The genes are TRBV7-2 and TRBJ2-3; 10 bases fit TRBD2. V trimming: 5 bases; J trimming: 5 bases; junction bases outside the gene matches: 16. CDR3 length: 18 residues. Germline CDR1 and CDR2: SGHTA and FQGNSA. The CDR3 DNA is TGTGCCAGCAGCCCCTTTCCGCGGAGCGGGGGGGCTGTAGATACGCAGTATTTT. Translation gives CASSPFPRSGGAVDTQYF.

The chain carries TRBV27 and TRBJ1-2, with 7 bases fitting TRBD1. Germline-derived CDR1 and CDR2 are MNHEY and SMNVEV (reference sequence). The CDR3 length is 14 residues. V lost 1 base and J lost 14; bases outside the gene matches: 13. CDR3 nucleotide sequence: TGTGCCAGCAGTTTATTGGACAGGCCGCACCGCAAAACCTTC. This encodes CASSLLDRPHRKTF.

This clonotype was observed at least ten times. The rearrangement uses TRBV9 and TRBJ2-2, with D uncertain. Per germline, CDR1 SGDLS and CDR2 YYNGEE. CDR3 length: 15 amino acids. Trimming removed 0 bases at V and 5 bases at J, with 11 bases between. As DNA, the CDR3 is TGTGCCAGCAGCGTAGGGTCGTTGGGTACCGGGGAGCTGTTTTTT. It codes for CASSVGSLGTGELFF. The variable domain in full, completed from reference TRBV9 and TRBJ2-2, reads DSGVTQTPKHLITATGQRVTLRCSPRSGDLSVYWYQQSLDQGLQFLIQYYNGEERAKGNILERFSAQQFPDLHSELNLSSLELGDSALYFCASSVGSLGTGELFFGEGSRLTVL.

J is TRBJ2-5 and V is TRBV9; TRBD1 matches at 11 bases. The V gene's germline CDR1 is SGDLS and CDR2 YYNGEE. CDR3 length equals 15 residues. The junction had 4 bases not matched to a gene; V was cut back by 2 bases and J by 4 bases. The CDR3 coding sequence is TGTGCCAGCAGCGTGGGGACAGGGGGAGGAGAGACCCAGTACTTC. This gives the protein CASSVGTGGGETQYF.

The sample holds many counts of this clonotype. The rearrangement joins TRBV7-9 to TRBJ2-5; maybe TRBD1 (5 bases). The CDR3 is 16 residues long. Germline loops: CDR1 SEHNR, CDR2 FQNEAQ (reference sequence). V lost 0 bases, J lost 2 bases, and 13 bases lay in between. The CDR3 sequence: CASSLAPPGPQETQYF. The CDR3 nucleotides read TGTGCCAGCAGCTTAGCGCCCCCAGGGCCTCAAGAGACCCAGTACTTC.

This clonotype was seen at least ten times. V is TRBV29-1 and J is TRBJ2-7; a weak D match, TRBD2 (5 bases). CDR1 and CDR2 (germline): SQVTM, ANQGSEA. The CDR3 contains 12 residues. V gave up 2 bases and J gave up 3 bases, with 8 bases separating them. This chain's CDR3 is CSVELGDYEQYF. In nucleotides, the CDR3 is TGCAGCGTTGAACTCGGGGACTACGAGCAGTACTTC.

The chain uses TRBV6-5 and TRBJ2-5, with 8 bases fitting TRBD1. This CDR3 region has 15 residues. With 2 bases clipped from V and 1 base from J, the junction kept 3 bases outside the gene matches. From germline, CDR1 is MNHEY and CDR2 SVGAGI. The CDR3 loop reads CASSYLDRGQETQYF. The CDR3 DNA follows: TGTGCCAGCAGTTACCTCGACAGGGGCCAAGAGACCCAGTACTTC.

This chain connects TRBV10-3 to TRBJ2-6; TRBD1 matches 8 bases. Losses at the gene ends were 6 bases for V and 2 bases for J; bases not matched to a gene: 6. Per germline, CDR1 ENHRY and CDR2 SYGVKD. The CDR3 consists of 16 residues. CDR3 sequence (DNA): TGTGCCATCAGCCCTTCGACAGGGGCTGGGGCCAACGTCCTGACTTTC. This gives the protein CAISPSTGAGANVLTF.

CDR3 coding DNA: TGTGCCAGCAGTGAAAGGCAGTTCGGAACCTACGCGAACACCGGGGAGCTGTTTTTT. Its translation is CASSERQFGTYANTGELFF. J is TRBJ2-2 and V is TRBV2, with unresolved D. The CDR3 has 19 residues. V shed 2 bases and J shed 0 bases, with 19 bases lying between them. Germline values: CDR1 SNHLY, CDR2 FYNNEI. Complete variable domain (other parts from reference TRBV2 and TRBJ2-2): EPEVTQTPSHQVTQMGQEVILRCVPISNHLYFYWYRQILGQKVEFLVSFYNNEISEKSEIFDDQFSVERPDGSNFTLKIRSTKLEDSAMYFCASSERQFGTYANTGELFFGEGSRLTVL.

This chain uses TRBV7-9 with TRBJ2-5, with TRBD1 matching over 10 bases. This CDR3 has 14 amino acids. Germline CDR1 is SEHNR and CDR2 is FQNEAQ (reference sequence). Trimming took 3 bases from V and 10 from J; bases not matched to a gene: 8. The DNA for the CDR3 is TGTGCCAGCAGCTTCGGGACAGGGGAGCTTGACCAGTACTTC. It specifies CASSFGTGELDQYF.

This clonotype was detected a few times. The chain carries TRBV19 and TRBJ2-2; D may correspond to TRBD1 or TRBD2 (5 bases each). The germline gives CDR1 LNHDA, CDR2 SQIVND (reference sequence). V lost 6 bases to trimming and J lost 5 bases, with 19 bases between them. The CDR3 contains 16 residues. The CDR3 DNA sequence: TGTGCCAGTAGGTTGGATACCACAGGAGGTACCGGGGAGCTGTTTTTT. Translated: CASRLDTTGGTGELFF.

The rearrangement uses TRBV4-2 and TRBJ1-4; 12 bases line up with TRBD1. Trimming at V came to 1 base and at J to 6 bases, leaving 3 bases not matched to a gene. Germline CDR1 and CDR2: LGHNA and YNFKEQ. The CDR3 has 16 residues. CDR3 in DNA: TGTGCCAGCAGCCAAGTTGGGACAGGGGGCCATGAAAAACTGTTTTTT. This encodes CASSQVGTGGHEKLFF.

A few counts support this clonotype. The chain uses TRBV12-5 and TRBJ2-2; D is ambiguous. Germline CDR1 LGHNT, CDR2 FRNRAP. The CDR3 is made up of 13 amino acids. The V end was cut by 0 bases, the J end by 7 bases, with 6 bases between. The CDR3 loop reads CASGLVPGGELFF. Here the CDR3 DNA reads TGTGCTAGTGGTTTGGTACCGGGCGGGGAGCTGTTTTTT.

This clonotype was seen at least ten times. The chain has TRBV20-1 and TRBJ1-3, with 11 nucleotides matching TRBD1. Trimming cost V 3 bases and J 2 bases; bases outside gene matches: 6. CDR1 and CDR2 (germline): DFQATT, SNEGSKA (reference sequence). This CDR3 region has 16 residues. The CDR3 nucleotides are TGCAGTGCTAGTACGTCGGGACAGGGGGCTGGAAACACCATATATTTT. Translated: CSASTSGQGAGNTIYF.

This clonotype was picked up many times. V and J are TRBV15 and TRBJ2-2; D remains ambiguous. CDR1 and CDR2 from the germline V gene are LNHNV and YYDKDF (reference sequence). This CDR3 region has 16 residues. Trimming removed 0 bases at V and 0 bases at J, with 8 bases between. The DNA of the CDR3 is TGTGCCACCAGCAGAGATCGTGTGGCGAACACCGGGGAGCTGTTTTTT. It yields the protein CATSRDRVANTGELFF.

Concerning this clonotype: This may come from a read error, since a much larger clone is one base off. V and J are TRBV10-3 and TRBJ2-5; no definite D call. Between the trimmed V and J ends, which lost 5 bases and 6 bases, there was a span of 10 bases. Looked up from germline, CDR1 is ENHRY and CDR2 is SYGVKD. The CDR3 has 12 amino acids. This CDR3 reads CAISRVSQTQYF. In nucleotides, the CDR3 is TGTGCCATCAGTCGGGTCAGCCAGACCCAGTACTTC.

This chain joins TRBV24-1 and TRBJ2-7; D is unresolved. Trimming took off 5 bases at V and 2 bases at J, with 9 bases between the two ends. The CDR3 is 13 amino acids. CDR1 is KGHDR, CDR2 SFDVKD, per germline. Here the CDR3 DNA reads TGTGCCACCAGTGGGAGATACACCTACGAGCAGTACTTC. Amino acid sequence: CATSGRYTYEQYF.